The TCR beta chain under discussion was sequenced for a study of blood T cell repertoires in COVID-19. Study-level background: Sites in the United States, Italy and Spain provided acute and convalescent COVID-19 samples. PBMCs, B-cell-depleted T cells, or T cells were the source of the cDNA or gDNA that made up the material.

The CDR3 is 15 amino acids. CDR1 is MNHEY, CDR2 SVGAGI, per germline. Trimming took 7 bases from V and 4 from J, leaving 19 bases between them. The method was immunoSEQ multiplex PCR; TCRdb's version includes in-frame clones alone and lacks a portion of them. The sample shows 150,000 to 200,000 clones, about four fifths of them seen only once. The TCR was taken from a woman older than 75 with acute or convalescent COVID-19. V is TRBV6-5 and J is TRBJ1-1; D is possibly TRBD1 (6 bases). What was sequenced was peripheral blood. The CDR3 coding sequence is TGTGCCAGCACCCTAAATGAGGACAGTCTCACTGAAGCTTTCTTT. It yields the protein CASTLNEDSLTEAFF.